This TCR beta chain was sequenced for a study of regulatory T cells in long-lasting Graves disease. This clonotype was recorded at least ten times. Time point specified: persistent/refractory GD, antithyroid drugs over 5 years with positive TRAb. RNA from PBMCs was the source of the TCR library. Germline CDR1 and CDR2: SGHTA and FQGTGA. The junction had 5 bases not matched to a gene; V was cut back by 4 bases and J by 6 bases. The CDR3 loop spans 13 amino acids. Relying on iRepertoire HTBI primers and Arm-PCR of CDR3 regions, the team built TCR beta libraries. TCRdb re-analysed the multiplex PCR reads in MiXCR, keeping a single row per CDR3 protein. The sample shows approximately 440,000 distinct CDR3 sequences, 23% of them seen only once.

Sample: peripheral blood mononuclear cells (PBMCs), taken when the disease was refractory, from a patient treated with antithyroid drugs. This sequence originates from a female donor with Graves disease. The genes are TRBV7-3 and TRBJ1-1; 7 bases match TRBD1. The CDR3 region is CASSSTGLPEAFF. Here the CDR3 DNA reads TGTGCCAGCAGCTCGACAGGGCTGCCTGAAGCTTTCTTT.